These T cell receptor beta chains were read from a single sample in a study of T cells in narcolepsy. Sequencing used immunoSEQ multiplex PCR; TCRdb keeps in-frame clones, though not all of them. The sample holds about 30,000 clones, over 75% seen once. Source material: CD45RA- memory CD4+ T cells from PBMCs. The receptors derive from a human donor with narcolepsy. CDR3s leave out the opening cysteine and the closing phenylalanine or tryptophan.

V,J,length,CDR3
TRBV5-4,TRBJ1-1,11,ASEPGGKTEAF
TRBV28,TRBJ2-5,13,ASSRRGGEEETQY
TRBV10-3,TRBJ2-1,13,AIGTGVSSYNEQF
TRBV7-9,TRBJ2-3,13,ASRRQRLGTDTQY
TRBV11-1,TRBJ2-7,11,ASSPRASYEQY
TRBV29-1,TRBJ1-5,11,SVETGANQPQH
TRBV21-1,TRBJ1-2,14,ASRPDLQGSFCGYT
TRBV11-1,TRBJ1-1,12,ASSPGARNTEAF
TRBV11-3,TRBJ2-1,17,ASSPGWVAGVLSYNEQF
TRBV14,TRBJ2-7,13,ASSPLSGGAYEQY
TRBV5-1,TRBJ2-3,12,ASSLVGVTDTQY
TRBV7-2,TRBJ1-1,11,ASRGGLNTEAF
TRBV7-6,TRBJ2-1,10,ASSQSYNEQF
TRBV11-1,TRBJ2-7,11,ASSPRDRYEQY
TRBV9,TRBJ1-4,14,ASSPRGSGSNEKLF
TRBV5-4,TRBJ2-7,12,ASSFLGGSGEQY
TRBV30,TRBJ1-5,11,AWSGGDNQPQH
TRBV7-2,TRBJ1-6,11,ASSPGSKSPLH
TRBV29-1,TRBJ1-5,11,SVVQGVDQPQH
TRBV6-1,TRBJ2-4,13,ASRVAGLAKNIQY
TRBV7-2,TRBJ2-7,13,ASSLSDRGTYEQY
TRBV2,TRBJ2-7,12,ASSQRDTSYEQY
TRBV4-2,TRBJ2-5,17,ASSQDRALAGGPQETQY
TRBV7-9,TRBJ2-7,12,ASSLSSGAYEQY
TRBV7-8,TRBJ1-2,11,ASSSTHADGYT
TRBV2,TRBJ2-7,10,ASSRDRGEQY
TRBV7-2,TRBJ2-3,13,ASSLLRGRTDTQY
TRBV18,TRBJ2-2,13,ASSRTGQDTGELF
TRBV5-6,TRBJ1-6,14,ASSADVASYNSPLH
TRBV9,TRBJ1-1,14,ASSLTGKGGGTEAF
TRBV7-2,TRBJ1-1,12,ASSPKGGDTEAF
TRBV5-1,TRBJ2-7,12,ASSLGHSSDEQY